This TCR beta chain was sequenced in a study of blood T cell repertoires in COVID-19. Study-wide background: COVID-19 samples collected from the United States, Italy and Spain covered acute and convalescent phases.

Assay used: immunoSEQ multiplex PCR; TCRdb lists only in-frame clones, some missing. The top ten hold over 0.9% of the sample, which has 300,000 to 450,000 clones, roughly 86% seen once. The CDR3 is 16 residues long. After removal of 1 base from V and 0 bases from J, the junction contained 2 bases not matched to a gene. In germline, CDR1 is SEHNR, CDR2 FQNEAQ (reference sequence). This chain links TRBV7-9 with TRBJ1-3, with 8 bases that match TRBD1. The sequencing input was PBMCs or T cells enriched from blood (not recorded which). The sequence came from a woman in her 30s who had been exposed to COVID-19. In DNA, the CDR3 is TGTGCCAGCAGCTTAGTAACAGGGGGCTCTGGAAACACCATATATTTT. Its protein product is CASSLVTGGSGNTIYF.